One sample yielded the 3 T cell receptor beta chains listed below, sequenced in a study of blood T cell repertoires in COVID-19. Assay used: immunoSEQ multiplex PCR; TCRdb lists only in-frame clones, some missing. The sample consists of about 150,000 clones, 60% to 85% of them appearing once. Material for sequencing was peripheral blood. The receptors come from an elderly man with acute or convalescent COVID-19.

This clone has only a few counts. The chain combines TRBV5-4 with TRBJ1-5, with 8 bases aligning to TRBD1. After removal of 9 bases from V and 0 bases from J, the junction contained 5 bases not matched to a gene. The germline V gene encodes CDR1 SGHNT and CDR2 YYREEE (reference sequence). The CDR3 has 14 amino acids. This CDR3 is CATGQGNSNQPQHF. The CDR3 region has the DNA TGTGCCACCGGACAGGGAAATAGCAATCAGCCCCAGCATTTT.

CDR3 nucleotide sequence: TGTGCCAGCGTCAACTCGGGACAAGAGACCCAGTACTTC. It encodes CASVNSGQETQYF. The rearrangement links TRBV28 to TRBJ2-5; maybe TRBD2 (5 bases). Looked up from germline, CDR1 is MDHEN and CDR2 is SYDVKM. Trimming removed 8 bases at V and 2 bases at J, with 12 bases between. The CDR3 loop spans 13 amino acids.

The chain combines TRBV27 with TRBJ2-7, with TRBD1 matching 7 bases. This CDR3 is built from 18 residues. J was trimmed by 0 bases and V by 0 bases; bases with no gene match: 11. Germline CDR1 and CDR2: MNHEY and SMNVEV (reference sequence). The DNA of the CDR3 is TGTGCCAGCAGTTTATCCCCCCTCGGACAGGCTAGCTCCTACGAGCAGTACTTC. It specifies CASSLSPLGQASSYEQYF.